Described below is a single T cell receptor beta chain sequence and its context. Its specificity is not known. Researchers reported that TCR beta cDNA libraries carried unique molecular identifiers. The yield from about 1 to 10 million T cells was roughly 500,000 cDNA molecules in total. TCRdb re-analysed the PCR reads in MiXCR, keeping a single row per CDR3 protein. The profile shows about 500,000 distinct CDR3 sequences, less than 45% of them singletons. These data come from a study of post-analysis software for immune sequencing data. Study findings and constraints: A few TRBV segments occurring more often in patients than controls included TRBV5-6, TRBV5-1 and TRBV20-1.

The CDR3 covers 12 residues. The V and J ends lost 1 base and 7 bases respectively, with 8 bases between them. Germline CDR1 and CDR2: DFQATT and SNEGSKA (reference sequence). The sequence derives from a girl under 18 with multiple sclerosis. The material sequenced was blood. The J gene is TRBJ2-1, the V gene TRBV20-1, with D possibly TRBD2 on 5 matching bases. CDR3: CSARGLANEQFF. The CDR3 region has the DNA TGCAGTGCTAGAGGTCTAGCAAATGAGCAGTTCTTC.